Presented here are 21 T cell receptor beta chains from one specimen sequenced in a study of cytomegalovirus exposure and HLA in healthy donors. It was with 60 Vbeta and 13 Jbeta primers that the PCR ran. The table came from immunoSEQ multiplex PCR; TCRdb's copy has only in-frame clones and leaves some out. The repertoire consists of around 100,000 clones, with roughly 80% occurring once and the leading ten covering roughly 20%. The specimen sequenced was PBMCs. These TCRs come from a man younger than 45 in good health and CMV-seropositive.

J is TRBJ1-6 and V is TRBV5-6; 10 bases match TRBD1. The CDR3 spans 14 residues. The germline V gene has CDR1 SGHDT and CDR2 YYEEEE. V shed 4 bases and J 12 bases; nucleotides not matched to a gene: 7. The chain's CDR3 is CASSLRTGGVPLHF. The CDR3 nucleotides read TGTGCCAGCAGCCTACGGACAGGGGGGGTACCCCTCCACTTT.

The chain recombines TRBV5-1 with TRBJ1-1; D is perhaps TRBD1 (5 bases). The CDR3 loop spans 15 amino acids. Trimming stripped 0 bases from V and 0 bases from J, with 9 bases between. Per the germline V gene, CDR1 is SGHRS and CDR2 is YFSETQ. The DNA of the CDR3 is TGCGCCAGCAGCTTGGCAGGACATATGAACACTGAAGCTTTCTTT. It specifies CASSLAGHMNTEAFF. The full variable domain, completed using reference TRBV5-1 and TRBJ1-1, is KAGVTQTPRYLIKTRGQQVTLSCSPISGHRSVSWYQQTPGQGLQFLFEYFSETQRNKGNFPGRFSGRQFSNSRSEMNVSTLELGDSALYLCASSLAGHMNTEAFFGQGTRLTVV.

The V and J genes are TRBV28 and TRBJ2-1, with TRBD2 identical over 7 bases. In germline, CDR1 is MDHEN, CDR2 SYDVKM. The CDR3 contains 15 residues. J was trimmed by 4 bases and V by 6 bases; bases with no gene match: 9. The DNA of the CDR3 is TGTGCCAGCAGAAGGCTAGCGGAGGCATACAATGAGCAGTTCTTC. Residues: CASRRLAEAYNEQFF.

The chain is built from TRBV6-5 and TRBJ2-5; TRBD2 might be the D (6 bases). V lost 5 bases to trimming and J lost 0 bases, with 10 bases between them. The CDR3 covers 14 residues. Per the germline V gene, CDR1 is MNHEY and CDR2 is SVGAGI. The CDR3 loop reads CASSDGTYQETQYF. As DNA, the CDR3 is TGTGCCAGCAGTGATGGGACTTACCAAGAGACCCAGTACTTC.

The genes are TRBV4-1 and TRBJ1-2; a possible D gene is TRBD1 (5 bases). CDR3 length equals 18 residues. Germline V gene lookup returns CDR1 MGHRA and CDR2 YSYEKL. V gave up 3 bases and J gave up 1 base, with 21 bases separating them. CDR3 residues: CASSHGGQGYHLNYGYTF. For the CDR3, the DNA is TGCGCCAGCAGCCACGGTGGGCAGGGCTACCACCTTAACTATGGCTACACCTTC.

This rearrangement joins TRBV5-1 to TRBJ2-1; 7 bases fit TRBD1. CDR3 length equals 15 residues. Germline V lookup: CDR1 SGHRS, CDR2 YFSETQ. The V and J ends lost 0 bases and 1 base, in that order; junction bases with no gene match: 1. The CDR3 nucleotides are TGCGCCAGCAGCTTGGCGACAGGGTCCTACAATGAGCAGTTCTTC. This codes for CASSLATGSYNEQFF.

The V and J genes are TRBV4-1 and TRBJ2-3, with D perhaps TRBD1 (6 bases). CDR1 MGHRA and CDR2 YSYEKL come from the germline V gene. V lost 0 bases to trimming and J lost 3 bases, with 13 bases between them. The length of the CDR3 is 16 residues. DNA for the CDR3: TGCGCCAGCAGCCAAGATGCAGGGGCTGAGACAGATACGCAGTATTTT. This translates into CASSQDAGAETDTQYF.

The CDR3 protein is CASEEGTGYEKLFF. In nucleotides, the CDR3 is TGTGCCAGCGAAGAAGGGACAGGATATGAAAAACTGTTTTTT. The V gene is TRBV2, the J gene TRBJ1-4, with 8 bases that match TRBD1. Germline V gene data show CDR1 as SNHLY and CDR2 as FYNNEI. The CDR3 spans 14 residues. J was trimmed by 6 bases and V by 8 bases; bases with no gene match: 8. Supplemented by reference TRBV2 and TRBJ1-4, the full variable domain reads EPEVTQTPSHQVTQMGQEVILRCVPISNHLYFYWYRQILGQKVEFLVSFYNNEISEKSEIFDDQFSVERPDGSNFTLKIRSTKLEDSAMYFCASEEGTGYEKLFFGSGTQLSVL.

The rearrangement links TRBV5-1 to TRBJ2-2; maybe TRBD2 (5 bases). The CDR3 spans 15 residues. Germline V gene sequence: CDR1 SGHRS, CDR2 YFSETQ. The ends were cut back, 1 base at V and 0 bases at J, with 7 bases in the middle. Here the CDR3 DNA reads TGCGCCAGCAGCTTGCTAGCAACGAACACCGGGGAGCTGTTTTTT. As protein: CASSLLATNTGELFF. Variable domain in full (rest from reference TRBV5-1 and TRBJ2-2): KAGVTQTPRYLIKTRGQQVTLSCSPISGHRSVSWYQQTPGQGLQFLFEYFSETQRNKGNFPGRFSGRQFSNSRSEMNVSTLELGDSALYLCASSLLATNTGELFFGEGSRLTVL.

The chain has TRBV14 and TRBJ1-4; 7 bases align to TRBD1. The CDR3 runs to 16 residues. The germline CDR1 and CDR2 sequences are SGHDN and FVKESK. V lost 0 bases to trimming and J lost 5 bases; unmatched junction nucleotides: 6. In DNA form, the CDR3 reads TGTGCCAGCAGCCAAGATTTTGGCAGGGGGAATGAAAAACTGTTTTTT. It translates to CASSQDFGRGNEKLFF.

The chain employs TRBV14 and TRBJ2-2; the D gene is possibly TRBD2 (5 bases). With 0 bases removed from V and 7 bases from J, the gap between germline ends came to 15 bases. The CDR3 spans 16 residues. CDR1 is SGHDN, CDR2 FVKESK, per germline. This CDR3 is CASSQDRASLLGELFF. CDR3 sequence (DNA): TGTGCCAGCAGCCAAGATCGGGCTAGCCTCCTCGGGGAGCTGTTTTTT.

In DNA, the CDR3 is TGTGCCAGTAGTAGGGGGGGCTATTATTACAATGAGCAGTTCTTC. Translation gives CASSRGGYYYNEQFF. This chain connects TRBV19 to TRBJ2-1, with D possibly matching TRBD2 (7 bases). Trimming shortened V by 4 bases and J by 4 bases, and 14 bases separated the two germline ends. The CDR3 extends over 15 amino acids. The germline V gene encodes CDR1 LNHDA and CDR2 SQIVND (reference sequence).

This clone was seen more than once but under ten times. The CDR3 DNA follows: TGTGCCAGCAGCTTGGGAGCGGGGATGAGCGGCTACACCTTC. As protein: CASSLGAGMSGYTF. The chain joins TRBV5-6 to TRBJ1-2; D remains unclear. Germline V gives CDR1 SGHDT, CDR2 YYEEEE. Trimming shortened V by 0 bases and J by 8 bases, and 14 bases separated the two germline ends. The length of the CDR3 is 14 residues.

This clone was detected only once. The chain combines TRBV10-3 with TRBJ2-3, with 10 bases fitting TRBD1. After removal of 4 bases from V and 3 bases from J, the junction contained 4 bases not matched to a gene. The CDR3 extends over 15 amino acids. Germline CDR1 reads ENHRY; CDR2 reads SYGVKD. The CDR3 reads CAISGQGANTDTQYF. CDR3 bases: TGTGCCATCAGTGGACAGGGGGCGAATACAGATACGCAGTATTTT.

V usage is TRBV5-5 and J usage is TRBJ2-2; 8 bases are a match to TRBD2. Unmatched junction bases numbered 4, after V lost 5 bases and J lost 1 base. The germline V gene encodes CDR1 SGHKS and CDR2 YYEKEE (reference sequence). The CDR3 sequence is 15 residues long. CDR3 nucleotide sequence: TGTGCCAGCAGTTCGACTAGCGAGAACACCGGGGAGCTGTTTTTT. Translation: CASSSTSENTGELFF.

This clone has a handful of counts. The chain joins TRBV15 to TRBJ2-7, with TRBD1 matching 9 bases. The V segment lost 2 bases and the J segment 6 bases; nucleotides outside the gene matches: 11. The CDR3 extends over 16 amino acids. CDR1 and CDR2 (germline): LNHNV, YYDKDF (reference sequence). The CDR3 loop reads CATSRTYTGTGREQYF. The CDR3 DNA reads as TGTGCCACCAGCAGAACATATACCGGGACAGGGCGCGAGCAGTACTTC.

This clone has only a few counts. V is TRBV7-6 and J is TRBJ1-4; 8 bases are a match to TRBD1. In germline, CDR1 is SGHVS, CDR2 FNYEAQ. The CDR3 extends over 16 amino acids. V lost 3 bases to trimming and J lost 7 bases; unmatched junction nucleotides: 10. The CDR3 loop reads CASSFRGQPRFEKLFF. CDR3 DNA: TGTGCCAGCAGCTTCAGGGGGCAACCCAGATTTGAAAAACTGTTTTTT.

J is TRBJ1-6 and V is TRBV6-5; 7 bases align to TRBD1. Germline CDR1 reads MNHEY; CDR2 reads SVGAGI. This CDR3 has 14 residues. V lost 6 bases and J lost 8; bases outside the gene matches: 7. CDR3 protein: CASRDTGADSPLHF. The CDR3 DNA sequence: TGTGCCAGCAGGGACACAGGGGCTGATTCACCCCTCCACTTT.

The chain employs TRBV19 and TRBJ2-5; 11 bases are a match to TRBD2. The CDR3 runs 16 residues. The ends lost 5 bases at V and 5 bases at J; junction bases unmatched: 10. Germline V gene sequence: CDR1 LNHDA, CDR2 SQIVND (reference sequence). CDR3 amino acids: CASSPRMGLAEETQYF. In nucleotides, the CDR3 is TGTGCCAGTAGTCCTCGGATGGGACTAGCGGAGGAGACCCAGTACTTC.

The chain employs TRBV5-1 and TRBJ1-3; a possible D gene is TRBD1 (5 bases). The CDR3 has 18 amino acids. With 1 base removed from V and 0 bases from J, the gap between germline ends came to 17 bases. The germline gives CDR1 SGHRS, CDR2 YFSETQ. The CDR3, as DNA: TGCGCCAGCAGCTTGAGCTGGGGGGTTACCAGCTCTGGAAACACCATATATTTT. As protein: CASSLSWGVTSSGNTIYF.

The genes are TRBV27 and TRBJ1-5; D not resolved. CDR1 and CDR2 (germline): MNHEY, SMNVEV (reference sequence). The CDR3 sequence is 12 residues long. Trimming shortened V by 2 bases and J by 7 bases, and 6 bases separated the two germline ends. CDR3 amino acids: CASSLAGQPQHF. DNA of the CDR3: TGTGCCAGCAGTTTAGCGGGGCAGCCCCAGCATTTT.